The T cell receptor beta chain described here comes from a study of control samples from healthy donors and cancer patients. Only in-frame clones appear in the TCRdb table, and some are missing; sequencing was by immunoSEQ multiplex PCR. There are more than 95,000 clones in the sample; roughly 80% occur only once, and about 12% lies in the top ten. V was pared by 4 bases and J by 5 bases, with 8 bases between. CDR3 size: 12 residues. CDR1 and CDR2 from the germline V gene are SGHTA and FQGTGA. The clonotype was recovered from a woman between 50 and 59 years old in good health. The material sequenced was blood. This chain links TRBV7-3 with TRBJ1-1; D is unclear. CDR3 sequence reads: CASSSQRTEAFF. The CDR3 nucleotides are TGTGCCAGCAGCTCCCAGAGGACTGAAGCTTTCTTT.